These 20 T cell receptor beta chains came from one sample sequenced in a study of T cells in Graves' hyperthyroidism and ophthalmopathy. Researchers amplified the TCR beta CDR3 regions from RNA transcripts. With the HTBI primer set, the TCR CDR3 went through a first round of RT-PCR. A single record per CDR3 protein comes from TCRdb applying MiXCR to the multiplex PCR reads. This sample has around 600,000 distinct CDR3 sequences; about 45% occur once, and the top ten carry less than 9.5%. The specimen was peripheral blood or thyroid tissue (not recorded which). The receptor set was obtained from an adult man with Graves' disease, either hyperthyroidism or ophthalmopathy (not recorded which).

This clonotype was seen a few times. The genes are TRBV28 and TRBJ1-1, with unresolved D. The CDR3 has 12 amino acids. Trimming removed 5 bases from V and 4 bases from J, with 8 bases in between. The V gene's germline CDR1 is MDHEN and CDR2 SYDVKM. Here the CDR3 DNA reads TGTGCCAGCAGTCCTCTAGTCACTGAAGCTTTCTTT. Protein sequence: CASSPLVTEAFF.

In this sample, this clonotype turned up many times. V usage is TRBV9 and J usage is TRBJ1-6, with no clear D. Germline V gene data show CDR1 as SGDLS and CDR2 as YYNGEE. This CDR3 region has 14 residues. Trimming pared 0 bases from V and 4 bases from J, leaving 5 bases between. CDR3 residues: CASSVERYNSPLHF. DNA for the CDR3: TGTGCCAGCAGCGTAGAACGGTATAATTCACCCCTCCACTTT.

This clonotype was counted only a few times. The chain is built from TRBV5-6 and TRBJ2-5; 7 bases are a match to TRBD1. The CDR3 extends over 15 amino acids. Per germline, CDR1 SGHDT and CDR2 YYEEEE. V shed 0 bases and J 5 bases; nucleotides not matched to a gene: 7. CDR3 amino acids: CASSLAVGGVETQYF. For the CDR3, the DNA is TGTGCCAGCAGCTTGGCGGTAGGGGGCGTGGAGACCCAGTACTTC.

The CDR3 coding sequence is TGTGCCAGCAGTCCTCCGCCAGGGGTTGGAGTTACGCAGTATTTT. Translating it yields CASSPPPGVGVTQYF. The chain employs TRBV7-2 and TRBJ2-3, with D perhaps TRBD1 (6 bases). V was clipped by 6 bases and J by 8 bases, with 21 bases between them. The CDR3 extends over 15 amino acids. Germline CDR1 reads SGHTA; CDR2 reads FQGNSA.

Concerning this clonotype itself: This clone may be a read error of a much larger clone one base away. The J gene is TRBJ2-7, the V gene TRBV2; D is ambiguous. The CDR3 runs 13 residues. CDR1 SNHLY and CDR2 FYNNEI come from the germline V gene. The CDR3 protein is CASSYPRSYGQYF. DNA for the CDR3: TGTGCCAGCAGTTACCCACGCAGCTACGGGCAGTACTTC.

As regards this clonotype: Its ends do not fully match the called genes, so a read error is possible. The chain recombines TRBV6-5 with TRBJ2-2; tentative D call: TRBD2 (6 bases). Germline V gene sequence: CDR1 MNHEY, CDR2 SVGAGI. The CDR3 length is 16 residues. The CDR3 DNA sequence: TGTGCCATCAGTTACTCAGTTGGGACTCCTACCGGGGAGCTGTTTTTT. Translating gives CAISYSVGTPTGELFF.

Ten or more counts support this clonotype. The V gene is TRBV7-9, the J gene TRBJ1-1; weak D call: TRBD1 (5 bases). The germline V gene encodes CDR1 SEHNR and CDR2 FQNEAQ (reference sequence). Trimming cost V 8 bases and J 0 bases, with 10 bases left between them. The CDR3 is made up of 13 amino acids. CDR3 in amino acids: CASEKTVNTEAFF. The CDR3 DNA reads TGTGCCAGCGAGAAGACAGTGAACACTGAAGCTTTCTTT.

This chain links TRBV7-2 with TRBJ1-2; D unclear. V lost 5 bases and J lost 8, with 18 bases in between. Germline loops: CDR1 SGHTA, CDR2 FQGNSA. The CDR3 has 14 residues. The CDR3 spells CASSDTLGGAGYTF. CDR3 DNA: TGTGCCAGCAGCGACACCCTCGGAGGTGCGGGCTACACCTTC.

This clonotype has only a few counts. V is TRBV6-1 and J is TRBJ1-4; D not certain. CDR1 is MNHNS and CDR2 is SASEGT in the germline V gene. CDR3 length: 15 residues. Trimming pared 1 base from V and 10 bases from J, leaving 16 bases between. The CDR3 loop reads CASSEVAWETGKLFF. The DNA for the CDR3 is TGTGCCAGCAGTGAAGTTGCGTGGGAGACGGGAAAACTGTTTTTT.

This clonotype has only a few counts. The chain joins TRBV9 to TRBJ1-6, with 8 bases aligning to TRBD1. The CDR3 spans 12 residues. Germline CDR1 reads SGDLS; CDR2 reads YYNGEE. The trim removed 10 bases at V and 9 bases at J, leaving 6 bases unmatched. The CDR3 DNA reads TGTGCCCGAGACAGGGGTGGTTCACCCCTCCACTTT. Its protein product is CARDRGGSPLHF.

The gene calls are TRBV7-9 and TRBJ2-2, with 11 bases aligning to TRBD2. The junction had 1 base not matched to a gene; V was cut back by 6 bases and J by 1 base. Germline V lookup: CDR1 SEHNR, CDR2 FQNEAQ (reference sequence). The CDR3 totals 15 residues. This CDR3 reads CASSTSGGNTGELFF. DNA for the CDR3: TGTGCCAGCAGTACTAGCGGGGGGAACACCGGGGAGCTGTTTTTT.

CDR3 in amino acids: CASLRTEAFF. For the CDR3, the DNA is TGTGCCAGTCTCCGTACCGAAGCTTTCTTT. The chain is built from TRBV7-7 and TRBJ1-1; D call uncertain. The CDR3 is 10 residues long. The germline V gene encodes CDR1 SSHAT and CDR2 FNYEAQ (reference sequence). V lost 9 bases and J 8 bases, leaving 10 bases between the germline ends.

The V gene is TRBV29-1, the J gene TRBJ2-7, with 8 bases lining up with TRBD2. The CDR3 runs 12 residues. Germline V gene sequence: CDR1 SQVTM, CDR2 ANQGSEA. The CDR3 DNA reads as TGCAGTGCAAGTAGCGGGGCCCACGAGCAGTACTTC. It codes for CSASSGAHEQYF.

This clonotype was counted ten times or more. CDR3 amino acids: CSVQLDFGHSPLHF. Here the CDR3 DNA reads TGCAGCGTTCAATTGGATTTCGGGCATTCACCCCTCCACTTT. V and J are TRBV29-1 and TRBJ1-6; the D is unclear. The CDR3 loop spans 14 amino acids. V was trimmed by 5 bases and J by 8 bases, leaving 16 bases between them. Germline V gene sequence: CDR1 SQVTM, CDR2 ANQGSEA. Combining the CDR3 with reference TRBV29-1 and TRBJ1-6 gives the whole variable domain SAVISQKPSRDICQRGTSLTIQCQVDSQVTMMFWYRQQPGQSLTLIATANQGSEATYESGFVIDKFPISRPNLTFSTLTVSNMSPEDSSIYLCSVQLDFGHSPLHFGNGTRLTVT.

This chain joins TRBV14 and TRBJ1-1, with D hard to call. CDR3 size: 13 residues. Trimming took off 0 bases at V and 7 bases at J, with 9 bases between the two ends. Germline assignment: CDR1 SGHDN and CDR2 FVKESK. The CDR3 sequence: CASSQDLTSEAFF. DNA for the CDR3: TGTGCCAGCAGCCAAGATTTGACAAGTGAAGCTTTCTTT.

This clonotype was recorded at least ten times. The CDR3 reads CAISGTGTSPLHF. CDR3 nucleotide sequence: TGTGCCATCAGTGGGACAGGAACTTCACCCCTCCACTTT. This chain uses TRBV10-3 with TRBJ1-6; 7 nucleotides agree with TRBD1. This CDR3 is 13 amino acids long. V shed 4 bases and J 9 bases; nucleotides not matched to a gene: 3. Germline CDR1 reads ENHRY; CDR2 reads SYGVKD.

This chain links TRBV12-3 or TRBV12-4 with TRBJ2-5, with D unresolved. Trimming left V 7 bases short and J 0 bases short, with 6 bases between. This CDR3 has 12 amino acids. The CDR3 nucleotides read TGTGCCAGCACCCTGTACCAAGAGACCCAGTACTTC. As protein: CASTLYQETQYF.

The V call is TRBV5-4, the J call TRBJ2-3; 7 bases are a match to TRBD2. With 4 bases clipped from V and 2 bases from J, the junction kept 10 bases outside the gene matches. Germline CDR1 is SGHNT and CDR2 is YYREEE (reference sequence). The CDR3 extends over 16 amino acids. The CDR3 DNA reads TGTGCCAGCAGCCCGCGTCGACTAGCTTCCACAGATACGCAGTATTTT. Protein product: CASSPRRLASTDTQYF.

The genes are TRBV2 and TRBJ2-7; 7 nucleotides align to TRBD2. TRBJ2-1 explains the end of the DNA better; the J call may be wrong. CDR1 is SNHLY and CDR2 is FYNNEI in the germline V gene. This CDR3 has 16 residues. CDR3 in amino acids: CASSYSSRGSHNEQFF. DNA for the CDR3: TGTGCCAGCAGTTACTCGTCCCGCGGGAGCCACAATGAGCAGTTCTTC.

Of note for this clonotype: Its ends do not fully match the called genes, so a read error is possible. The chain carries TRBV7-8 and TRBJ2-7; 7 bases align to TRBD1. The CDR3 contains 14 residues. Germline values: CDR1 SGHVS, CDR2 FQNEAQ. The CDR3 DNA is TGCGCCAGCAGCCAACCGGGACAGCCCTTAGAGCAGTACTTC. Its translation: CASSQPGQPLEQYF. The variable domain in full, with the rest retrieved from reference TRBV7-8 and TRBJ2-7, is GAGVSQSPRYKVAKRGQDVALRCDPISGHVSLFWYQQALGQGPEFLTYFQNEAQLDKSGLPSDRFFAERPEGSVSTLKIQRTQQEDSAVYLCASSQPGQPLEQYFGPGTRLTVT.